One and the same sample provided the 4 T cell receptor beta chains below, sequenced in a study of cytomegalovirus exposure and HLA in healthy donors. The study ran its PCR with 60 Vbeta and 13 Jbeta primers. Method: immunoSEQ multiplex PCR; TCRdb's copy keeps in-frame clones and lacks some. The table lists more than 95,000 clones, over 75% of them singletons. Sequences were obtained from PBMCs. The receptor source for this set is a man aged 55 to 70 in good health and CMV-seropositive.

The chain links TRBV5-1 to TRBJ2-5, with TRBD1 as a possible D gene (6 bases). The germline V and J ends were trimmed by 3 bases and 4 bases, with 19 bases remaining between them. Germline V CDR1 and CDR2: SGHRS, YFSETQ. CDR3 length equals 16 residues. This CDR3 is CASSSPDFRRGETQYF. For the CDR3, the DNA is TGCGCCAGCAGCTCGCCCGACTTTCGCAGGGGAGAGACCCAGTACTTC.

V is TRBV7-9 and J is TRBJ1-4; TRBD1 matches at 8 bases. This CDR3 region has 16 residues. The V and J ends lost 4 bases and 7 bases, in that order; junction bases with no gene match: 11. The germline CDR1 and CDR2 sequences are SEHNR and FQNEAQ (reference sequence). The CDR3 is CASSSGQVGSREKLFF. The CDR3 bases are TGTGCCAGCAGCTCGGGACAGGTTGGTAGTCGTGAAAAACTGTTTTTT.

This rearrangement joins TRBV11-2 to TRBJ1-3; D is possibly TRBD1 (5 bases). The V end lost 3 bases, the J end lost 4 bases, and 16 bases lay between the germline ends. The CDR3 sequence is 16 residues long. Germline V gives CDR1 SGHAT, CDR2 FQNNGV. The CDR3 DNA is TGTGCCAGCAGCTTTCATCAGGGATTAGGAGGAAACACCATATATTTT. Its translation is CASSFHQGLGGNTIYF.

In its sample, this clone was seen once. The rearrangement joins TRBV18 to TRBJ1-2; D is unclear. Germline lookup yields CDR1 KGHSH and CDR2 LQKENI. This CDR3 has 16 amino acids. V dropped 6 bases and J dropped 3 bases, with 20 bases sitting between them. CDR3 in DNA: TGTGCCAGCTCGCTCGGCCCAGCGGCCTCGGACTATGGCTACACCTTC. Translated, it gives CASSLGPAASDYGYTF.